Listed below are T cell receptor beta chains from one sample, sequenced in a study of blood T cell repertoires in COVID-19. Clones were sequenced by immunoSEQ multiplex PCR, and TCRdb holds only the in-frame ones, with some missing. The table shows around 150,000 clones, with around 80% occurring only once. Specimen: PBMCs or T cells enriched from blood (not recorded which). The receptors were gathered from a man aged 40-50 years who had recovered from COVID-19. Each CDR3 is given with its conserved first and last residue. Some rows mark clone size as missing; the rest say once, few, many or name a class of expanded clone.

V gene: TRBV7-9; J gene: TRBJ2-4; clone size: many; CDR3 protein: CASSLGSSGGPTKNIQYF
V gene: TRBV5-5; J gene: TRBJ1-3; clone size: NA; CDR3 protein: CASRRETQTGNTIYF
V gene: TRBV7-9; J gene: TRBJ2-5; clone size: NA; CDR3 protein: CASSAGTSREETQYF
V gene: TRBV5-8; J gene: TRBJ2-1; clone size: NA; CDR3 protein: CASSLIRKYILTYNEQFF
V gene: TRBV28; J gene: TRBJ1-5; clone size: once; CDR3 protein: CASSFWTRNQPQHF
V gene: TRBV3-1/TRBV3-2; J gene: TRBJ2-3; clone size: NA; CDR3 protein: CASSLAGAPTDTQYF
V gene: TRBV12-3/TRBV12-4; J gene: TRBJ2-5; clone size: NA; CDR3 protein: CASSLRSEETQYF
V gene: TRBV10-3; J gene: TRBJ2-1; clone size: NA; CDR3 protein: CAISTSGDTEQFF
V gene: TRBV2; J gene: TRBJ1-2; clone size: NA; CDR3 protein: CASSALGADYGYTF
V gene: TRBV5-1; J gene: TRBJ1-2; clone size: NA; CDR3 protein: CASRVGQGVGGYTF
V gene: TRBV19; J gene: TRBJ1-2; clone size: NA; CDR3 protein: CASSTGVNYGYTF
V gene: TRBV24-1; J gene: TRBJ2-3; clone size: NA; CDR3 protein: CATSDFRGDLSTDTQYF
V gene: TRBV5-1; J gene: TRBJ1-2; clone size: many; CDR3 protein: CASSLSGLDYGYTF
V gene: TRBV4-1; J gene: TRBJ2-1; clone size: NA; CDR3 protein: CASSQDLLADNEQFF
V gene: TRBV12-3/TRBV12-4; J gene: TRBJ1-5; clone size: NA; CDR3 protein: CASSLGQSQPQHF
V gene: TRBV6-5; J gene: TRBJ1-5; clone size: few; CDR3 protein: CASSYSGSDQPQHF
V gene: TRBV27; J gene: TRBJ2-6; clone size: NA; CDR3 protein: CASSLPASGANVLTF
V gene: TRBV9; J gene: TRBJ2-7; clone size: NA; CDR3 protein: CASALTGGEQYF
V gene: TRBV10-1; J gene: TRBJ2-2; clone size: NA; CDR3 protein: CASSELAGGPGELFF
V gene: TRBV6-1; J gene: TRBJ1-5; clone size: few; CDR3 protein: CASSERGRGRESNQPQHF
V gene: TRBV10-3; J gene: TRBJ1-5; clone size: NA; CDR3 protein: CAISESKGDRRHQPQHF
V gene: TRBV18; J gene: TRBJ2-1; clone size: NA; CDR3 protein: CASSPFGLAGGDEYNEQFF
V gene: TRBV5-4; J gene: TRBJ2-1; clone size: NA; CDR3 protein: CASSLASRLAGGHEQFF
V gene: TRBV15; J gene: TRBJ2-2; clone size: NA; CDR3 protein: CATSIYEGGGKAGELFF
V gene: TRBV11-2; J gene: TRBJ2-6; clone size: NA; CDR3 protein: CASTQQVSGANVLTF
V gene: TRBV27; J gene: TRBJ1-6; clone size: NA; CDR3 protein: CASSPQRRQGSSYNSPLHF
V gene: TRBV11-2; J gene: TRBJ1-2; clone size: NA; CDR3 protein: CASSFSGLWNYGYTF
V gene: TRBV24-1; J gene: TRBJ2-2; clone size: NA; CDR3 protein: CATSAAEIYTGELFF
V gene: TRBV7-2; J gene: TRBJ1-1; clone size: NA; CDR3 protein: CASRNPVNTEAFF
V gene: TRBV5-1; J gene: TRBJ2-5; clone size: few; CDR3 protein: CASSPQAGVETQYF
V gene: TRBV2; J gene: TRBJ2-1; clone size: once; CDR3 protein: CATGTGGNEQFF
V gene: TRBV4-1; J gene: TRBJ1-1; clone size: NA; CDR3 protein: CASSPRTGVNTEAFF
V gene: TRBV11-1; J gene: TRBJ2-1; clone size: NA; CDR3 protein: CASSLAGLAGGGFYNEQFF
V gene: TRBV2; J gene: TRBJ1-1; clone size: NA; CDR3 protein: CASRGGRGAEAFF
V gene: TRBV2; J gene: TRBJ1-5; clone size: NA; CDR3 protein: CASSLGDRVGQPQHF
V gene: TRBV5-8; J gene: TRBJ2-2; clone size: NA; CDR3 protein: CASIMRGDSANTGELFF
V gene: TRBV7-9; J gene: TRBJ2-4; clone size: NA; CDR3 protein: CASSSEGRRNIQYF
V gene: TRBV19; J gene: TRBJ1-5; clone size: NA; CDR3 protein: CASTGGRDRENQPQHF
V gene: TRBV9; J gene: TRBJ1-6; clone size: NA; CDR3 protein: CASSRGSSYNSPLHF
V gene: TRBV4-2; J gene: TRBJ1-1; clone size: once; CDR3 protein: CASRRGGSDTEAFF
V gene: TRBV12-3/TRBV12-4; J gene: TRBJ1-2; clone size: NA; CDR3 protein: CASRVGQNGYTF
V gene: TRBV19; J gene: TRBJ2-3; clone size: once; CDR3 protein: CASQRRKDGRVPDTQYF
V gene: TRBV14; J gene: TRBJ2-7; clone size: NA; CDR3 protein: CASSPWDRAFEQYF
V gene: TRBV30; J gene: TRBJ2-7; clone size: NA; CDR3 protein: CAWTALDEQYF
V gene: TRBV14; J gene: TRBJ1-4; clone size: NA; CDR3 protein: CASGETDNEKLFF
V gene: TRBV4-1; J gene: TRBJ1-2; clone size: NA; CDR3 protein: CASSQPQGSSYTF
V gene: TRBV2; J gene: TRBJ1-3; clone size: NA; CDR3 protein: CASTMTERVSGNTIYF
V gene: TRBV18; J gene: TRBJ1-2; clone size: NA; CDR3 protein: CASSLARGQNYGYTF
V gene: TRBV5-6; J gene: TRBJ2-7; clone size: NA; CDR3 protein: CASSLGPKGRFYEQYF
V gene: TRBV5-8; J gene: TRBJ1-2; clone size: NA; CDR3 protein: CASGEQGILNYGYTF
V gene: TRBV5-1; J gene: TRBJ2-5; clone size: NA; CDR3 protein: CASSQDREGETQYF
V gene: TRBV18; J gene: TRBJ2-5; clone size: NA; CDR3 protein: CASSPTGQSLQETQYF
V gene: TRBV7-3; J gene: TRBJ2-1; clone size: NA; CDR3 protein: CASSSGGAYNEQFF